This T cell receptor beta chain was profiled in a study of shared clonotypes between healthy human individuals. The CDR3 contains 16 residues. CDR1 is SGDLS, CDR2 YYNGEE, per germline. The germline V and J ends were trimmed by 3 bases and 2 bases, with 16 bases remaining between them. Using immunoSEQ multiplex PCR, the repertoire was profiled, and TCRdb retains in-frame clones only, with some absent. The table includes under 2,500,000 clones, more than 90% detected once. The sequence derives from a man aged 18 to 35 in good health. Source material: naive CD4+ T cells sorted from blood. Subset here: CD45RA+ positively selected. This rearrangement joins TRBV9 to TRBJ2-3; D possibly matches TRBD1 or TRBD2 (5 bases each). CDR3 protein: CASSGTGTSLTDTQYF. The CDR3 DNA follows: TGTGCCAGCAGCGGTACCGGGACGTCGCTCACAGATACGCAGTATTTT.